This TCR beta chain is drawn from a study of CD4 T cells in relation to SARS-CoV-2 and coronaviruses. This CDR3 region has 15 residues. V trimming: 2 bases; J trimming: 0 bases; junction bases outside the gene matches: 0. Germline V gives CDR1 MNHNS, CDR2 SASEGT. Naive and memory CD4+ T cell DNA was deep-sequenced without culture. Profiled with immunoSEQ multiplex PCR; TCRdb holds only in-frame clones, not every one. Of approximately 37,000 clones listed, approximately 85% are singletons. Sequencing was carried out using memory CD4+ T cells from PBMCs. The TCR sequence derives from an adult with COVID-19. The gene calls are TRBV6-1 and TRBJ2-7; 11 bases match TRBD2. The CDR3 loop is CASSELAGGSYEQYF. The CDR3 DNA is TGTGCCAGCAGTGAACTAGCGGGAGGCTCCTACGAGCAGTACTTC.